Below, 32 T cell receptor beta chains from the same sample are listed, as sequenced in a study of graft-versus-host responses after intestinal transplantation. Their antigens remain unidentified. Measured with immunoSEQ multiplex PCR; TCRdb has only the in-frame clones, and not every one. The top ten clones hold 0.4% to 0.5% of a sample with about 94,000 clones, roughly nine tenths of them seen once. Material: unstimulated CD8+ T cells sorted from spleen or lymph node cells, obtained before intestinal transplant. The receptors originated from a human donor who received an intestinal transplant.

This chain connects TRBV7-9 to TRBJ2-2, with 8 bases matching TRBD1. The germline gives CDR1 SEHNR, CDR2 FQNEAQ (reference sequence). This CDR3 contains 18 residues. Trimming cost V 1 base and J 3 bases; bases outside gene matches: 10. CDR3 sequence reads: CASSLGDRQGTYTGELFF. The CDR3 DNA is TGTGCCAGCAGCTTAGGGGACAGGCAGGGGACGTACACCGGGGAGCTGTTTTTT.

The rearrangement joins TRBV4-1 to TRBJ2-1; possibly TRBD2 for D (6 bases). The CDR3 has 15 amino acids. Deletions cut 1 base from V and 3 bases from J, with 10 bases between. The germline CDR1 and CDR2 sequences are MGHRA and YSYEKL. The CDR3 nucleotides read TGCGCCAGCAGCCAAGTGCGCGGGGACTACAATGAGCAGTTCTTC. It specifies CASSQVRGDYNEQFF.

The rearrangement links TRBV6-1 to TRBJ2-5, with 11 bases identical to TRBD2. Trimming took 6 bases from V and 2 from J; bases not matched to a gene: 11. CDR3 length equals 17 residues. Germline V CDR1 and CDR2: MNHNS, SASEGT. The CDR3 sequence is CASRELAGVRGQETQYF. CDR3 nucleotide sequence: TGTGCCAGCAGAGAACTAGCGGGAGTAAGGGGGCAAGAGACCCAGTACTTC.

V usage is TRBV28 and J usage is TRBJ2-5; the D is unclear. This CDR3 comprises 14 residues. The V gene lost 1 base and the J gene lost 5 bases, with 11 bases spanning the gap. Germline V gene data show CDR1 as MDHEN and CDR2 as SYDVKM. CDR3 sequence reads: CASSLYVQAETQYF. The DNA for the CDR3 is TGTGCCAGCAGTTTATATGTCCAGGCGGAGACCCAGTACTTC.

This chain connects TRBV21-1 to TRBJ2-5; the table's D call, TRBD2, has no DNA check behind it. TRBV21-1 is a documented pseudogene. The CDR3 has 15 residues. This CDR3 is CASWWRGGEPETQYF. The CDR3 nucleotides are TGTGCCAGCTGGTGGCGGGGGGGGGAGCCAGAGACCCAGTACTTC.

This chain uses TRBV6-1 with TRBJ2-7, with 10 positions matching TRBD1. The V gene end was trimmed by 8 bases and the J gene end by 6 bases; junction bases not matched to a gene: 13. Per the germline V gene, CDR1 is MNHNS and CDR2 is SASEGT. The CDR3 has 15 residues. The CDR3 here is CASRSRGQGLVEQYF. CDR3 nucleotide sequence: TGTGCCAGCCGTAGCCGGGGACAGGGGCTGGTCGAGCAGTACTTC.

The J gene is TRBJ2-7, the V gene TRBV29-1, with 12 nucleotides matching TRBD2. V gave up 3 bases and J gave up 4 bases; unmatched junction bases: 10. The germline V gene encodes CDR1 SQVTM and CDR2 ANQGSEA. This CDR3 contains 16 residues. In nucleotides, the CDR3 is TGCAGCGTTGACGGGCTAGCGGGAGGGGCCGGTTACGAGCAGTACTTC. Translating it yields CSVDGLAGGAGYEQYF.

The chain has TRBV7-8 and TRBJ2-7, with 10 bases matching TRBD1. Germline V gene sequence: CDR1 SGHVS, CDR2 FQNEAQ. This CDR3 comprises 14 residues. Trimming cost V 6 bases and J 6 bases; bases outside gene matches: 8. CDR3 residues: CASRSRDRGREQYF. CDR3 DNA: TGTGCCAGCAGATCCCGGGACAGGGGTCGCGAGCAGTACTTC.

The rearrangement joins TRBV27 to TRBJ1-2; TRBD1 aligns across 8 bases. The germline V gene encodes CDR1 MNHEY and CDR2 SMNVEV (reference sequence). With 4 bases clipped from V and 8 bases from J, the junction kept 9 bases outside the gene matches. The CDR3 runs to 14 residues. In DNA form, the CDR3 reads TGTGCCAGCAGTTGGGACAGGAACCCTTCAGGCTACACCTTC. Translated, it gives CASSWDRNPSGYTF.

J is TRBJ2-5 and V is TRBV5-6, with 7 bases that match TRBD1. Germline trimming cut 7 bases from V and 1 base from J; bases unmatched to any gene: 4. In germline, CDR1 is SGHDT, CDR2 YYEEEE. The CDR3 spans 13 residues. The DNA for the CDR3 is TGTGCCAGCTGGGACAGAATCCAAGAGACCCAGTACTTC. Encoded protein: CASWDRIQETQYF. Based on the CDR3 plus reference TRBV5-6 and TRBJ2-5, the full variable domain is DAGVTQSPTHLIKTRGQQVTLRCSPKSGHDTVSWYQQALGQGPQFIFQYYEEEERQRGNFPDRFSGHQFPNYSSELNVNALLLGDSALYLCASWDRIQETQYFGPGTRLLVL.

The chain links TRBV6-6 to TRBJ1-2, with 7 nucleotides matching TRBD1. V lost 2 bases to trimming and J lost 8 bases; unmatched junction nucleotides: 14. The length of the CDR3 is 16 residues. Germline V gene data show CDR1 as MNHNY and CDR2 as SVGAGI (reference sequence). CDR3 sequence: CASSYALGGGDDGYTF. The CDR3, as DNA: TGTGCCAGCAGTTACGCCCTTGGAGGGGGCGACGACGGCTACACCTTC.

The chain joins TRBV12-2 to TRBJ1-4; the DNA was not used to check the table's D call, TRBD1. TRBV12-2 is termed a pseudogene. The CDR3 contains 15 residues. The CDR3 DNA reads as TGTGCAAGTCGCCGTAGACAGGGGAGTAATGAAAAACTGTTTTTT. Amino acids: CASRRRQGSNEKLFF.

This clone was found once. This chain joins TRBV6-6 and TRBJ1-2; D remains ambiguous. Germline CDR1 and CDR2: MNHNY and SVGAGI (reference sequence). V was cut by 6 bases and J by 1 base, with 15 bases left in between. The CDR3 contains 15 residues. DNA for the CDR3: TGTGCCAGCAGCAATACGTGGGCGATTAACTATGGCTACACCTTC. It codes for CASSNTWAINYGYTF.

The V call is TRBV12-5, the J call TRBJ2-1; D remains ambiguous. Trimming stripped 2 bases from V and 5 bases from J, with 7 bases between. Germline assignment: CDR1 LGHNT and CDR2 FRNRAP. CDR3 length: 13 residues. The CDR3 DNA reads TGTGCTAGTGGTTTGCCTGAGAACAATGAGCAGTTCTTC. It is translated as CASGLPENNEQFF. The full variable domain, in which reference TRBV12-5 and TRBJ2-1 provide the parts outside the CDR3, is DARVTQTPRHKVTEMGQEVTMRCQPILGHNTVFWYRQTMMQGLELLAYFRNRAPLDDSGMPKDRFSAEMPDATLATLKIQPSEPRDSAVYFCASGLPENNEQFFGPGTRLTVL.

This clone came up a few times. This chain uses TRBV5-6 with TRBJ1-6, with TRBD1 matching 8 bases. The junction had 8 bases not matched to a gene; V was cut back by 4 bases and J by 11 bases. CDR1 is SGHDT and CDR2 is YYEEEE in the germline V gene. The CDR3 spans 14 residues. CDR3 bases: TGTGCCAGCAGCCTCGACAGGGGTGCAACACCCCTCCACTTT. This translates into CASSLDRGATPLHF.

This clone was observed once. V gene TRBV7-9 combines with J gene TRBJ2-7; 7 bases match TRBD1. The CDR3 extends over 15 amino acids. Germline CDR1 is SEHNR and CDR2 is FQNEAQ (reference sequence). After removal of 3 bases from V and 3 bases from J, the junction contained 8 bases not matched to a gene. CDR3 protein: CASSLQTGRHYEQYF. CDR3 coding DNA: TGTGCCAGCAGCTTGCAGACAGGGCGACACTACGAGCAGTACTTC.

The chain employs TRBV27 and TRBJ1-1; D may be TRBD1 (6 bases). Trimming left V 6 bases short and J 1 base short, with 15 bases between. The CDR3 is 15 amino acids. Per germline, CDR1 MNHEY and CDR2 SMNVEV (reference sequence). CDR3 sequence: CASRTTGNPNTEAFF. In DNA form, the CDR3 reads TGTGCCAGCAGGACCACAGGGAACCCGAACACTGAAGCTTTCTTT.

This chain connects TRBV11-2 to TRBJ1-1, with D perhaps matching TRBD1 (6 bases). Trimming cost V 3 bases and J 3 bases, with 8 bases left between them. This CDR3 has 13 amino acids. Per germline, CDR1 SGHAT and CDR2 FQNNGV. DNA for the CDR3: TGTGCCAGCAGCTTTACAGGGTACACTGAAGCTTTCTTT. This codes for CASSFTGYTEAFF. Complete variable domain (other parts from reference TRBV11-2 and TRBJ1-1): EAGVAQSPRYKIIEKRQSVAFWCNPISGHATLYWYQQILGQGPKLLIQFQNNGVVDDSQLPKDRFSAERLKGVDSTLKIQPAKLEDSAVYLCASSFTGYTEAFFGQGTRLTVV.

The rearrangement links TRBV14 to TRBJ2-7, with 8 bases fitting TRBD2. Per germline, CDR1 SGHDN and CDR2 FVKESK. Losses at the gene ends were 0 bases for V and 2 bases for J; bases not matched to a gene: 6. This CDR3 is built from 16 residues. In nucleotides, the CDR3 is TGTGCCAGCAGCCAAGAACCGAGCGGGGGCCCCTACGAGCAGTACTTC. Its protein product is CASSQEPSGGPYEQYF.

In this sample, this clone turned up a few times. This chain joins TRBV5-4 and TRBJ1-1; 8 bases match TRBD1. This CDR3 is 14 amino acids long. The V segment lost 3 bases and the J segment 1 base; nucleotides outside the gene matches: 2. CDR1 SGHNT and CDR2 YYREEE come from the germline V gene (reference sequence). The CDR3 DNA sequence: TGTGCCAGCAGCTGGACAGGGTCGAACACTGAAGCTTTCTTT. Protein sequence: CASSWTGSNTEAFF. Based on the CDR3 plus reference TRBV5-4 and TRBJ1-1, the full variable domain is ETGVTQSPTHLIKTRGQQVTLRCSSQSGHNTVSWYQQALGQGPQFIFQYYREEENGRGNFPPRFSGLQFPNYSSELNVNALELDDSALYLCASSWTGSNTEAFFGQGTRLTVV.

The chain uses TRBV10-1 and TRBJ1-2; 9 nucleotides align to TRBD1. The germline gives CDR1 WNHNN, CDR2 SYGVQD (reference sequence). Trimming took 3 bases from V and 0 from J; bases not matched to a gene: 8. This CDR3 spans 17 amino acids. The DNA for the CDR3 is TGCGCCAGCAGTGATAGGACAGGGGATTTTTCTAACTATGGCTACACCTTC. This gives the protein CASSDRTGDFSNYGYTF.

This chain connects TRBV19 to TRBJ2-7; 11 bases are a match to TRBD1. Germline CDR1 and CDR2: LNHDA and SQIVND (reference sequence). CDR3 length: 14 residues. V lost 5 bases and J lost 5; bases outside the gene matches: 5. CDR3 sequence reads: CASSPRTGGDEQYF. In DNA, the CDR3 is TGTGCCAGTAGTCCTCGGACAGGGGGCGACGAGCAGTACTTC.

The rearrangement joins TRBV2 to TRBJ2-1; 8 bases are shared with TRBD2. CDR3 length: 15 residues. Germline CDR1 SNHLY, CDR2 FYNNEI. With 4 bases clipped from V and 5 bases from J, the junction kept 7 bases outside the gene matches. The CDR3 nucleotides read TGTGCCAGCAGTGTCCGACTAGCGCACGACAATGAGCAGTTCTTC. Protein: CASSVRLAHDNEQFF.

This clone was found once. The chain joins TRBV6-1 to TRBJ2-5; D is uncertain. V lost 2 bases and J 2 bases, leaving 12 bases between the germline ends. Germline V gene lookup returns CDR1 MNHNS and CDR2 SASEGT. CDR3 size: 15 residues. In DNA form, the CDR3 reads TGTGCCAGCAGTGAATTAATTTCAGAACAAGAGACCCAGTACTTC. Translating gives CASSELISEQETQYF.

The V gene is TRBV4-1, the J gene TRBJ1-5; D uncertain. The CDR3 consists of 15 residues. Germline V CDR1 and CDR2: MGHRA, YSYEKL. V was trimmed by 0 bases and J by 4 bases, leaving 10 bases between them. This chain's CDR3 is CASSQDSGSNQPQHF. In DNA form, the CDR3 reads TGCGCCAGCAGCCAAGATAGCGGGTCTAATCAGCCCCAGCATTTT.

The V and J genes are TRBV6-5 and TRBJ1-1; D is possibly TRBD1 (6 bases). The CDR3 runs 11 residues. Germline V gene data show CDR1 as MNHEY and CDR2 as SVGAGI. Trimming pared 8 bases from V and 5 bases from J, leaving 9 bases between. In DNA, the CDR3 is TGTGCCAGCCAGACAGGAACTGAAGCTTTCTTT. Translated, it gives CASQTGTEAFF.

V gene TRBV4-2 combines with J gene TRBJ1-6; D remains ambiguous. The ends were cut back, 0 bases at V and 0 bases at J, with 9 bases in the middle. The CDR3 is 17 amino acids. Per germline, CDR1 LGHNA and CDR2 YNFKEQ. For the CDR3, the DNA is TGTGCCAGCAGCCAAGATGGTTCCAGCTCCTATAATTCACCCCTCCACTTT. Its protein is CASSQDGSSSYNSPLHF.

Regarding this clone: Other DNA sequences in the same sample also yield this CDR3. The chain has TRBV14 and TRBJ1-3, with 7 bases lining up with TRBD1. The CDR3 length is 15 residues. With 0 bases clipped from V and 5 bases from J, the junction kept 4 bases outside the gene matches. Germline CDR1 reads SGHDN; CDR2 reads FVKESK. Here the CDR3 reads CASSQEDRARNTIYF. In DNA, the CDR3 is TGTGCCAGCAGCCAAGAAGACAGGGCACGAAACACCATATATTTT.

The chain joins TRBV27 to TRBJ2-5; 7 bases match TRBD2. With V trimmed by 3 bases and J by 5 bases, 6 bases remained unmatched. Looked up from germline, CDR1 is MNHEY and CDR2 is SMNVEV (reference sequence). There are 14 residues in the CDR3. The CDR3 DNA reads TGTGCCAGCAGTTTTCCTAGCGGTAGGGAGACCCAGTACTTC. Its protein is CASSFPSGRETQYF.

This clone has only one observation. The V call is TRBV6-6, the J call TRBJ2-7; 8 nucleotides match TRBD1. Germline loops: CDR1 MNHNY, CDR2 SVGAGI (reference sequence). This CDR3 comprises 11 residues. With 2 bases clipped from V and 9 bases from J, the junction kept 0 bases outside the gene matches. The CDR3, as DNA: TGTGCCAGCAGTTACGGACAGGGGCAGTACTTC. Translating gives CASSYGQGQYF.

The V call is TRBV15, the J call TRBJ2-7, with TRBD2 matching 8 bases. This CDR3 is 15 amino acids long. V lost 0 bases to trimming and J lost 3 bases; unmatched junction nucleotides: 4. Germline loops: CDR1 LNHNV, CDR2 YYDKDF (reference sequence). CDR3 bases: TGTGCCACCAGCAGAGAGGCGGGAGGATACTACGAGCAGTACTTC. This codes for CATSREAGGYYEQYF.

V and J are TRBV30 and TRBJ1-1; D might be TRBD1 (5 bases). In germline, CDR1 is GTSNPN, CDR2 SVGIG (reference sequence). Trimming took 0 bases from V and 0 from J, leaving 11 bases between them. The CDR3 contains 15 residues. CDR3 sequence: CAWSVLGQLNTEAFF. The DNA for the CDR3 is TGTGCCTGGAGTGTACTGGGGCAGTTGAACACTGAAGCTTTCTTT. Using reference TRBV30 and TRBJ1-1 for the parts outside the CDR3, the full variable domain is SQTIHQWPATLVQPVGSPLSLECTVEGTSNPNLYWYRQAAGRGLQLLFYSVGIGQISSEVPQNLSASRPQDRQFILSSKKLLLSDSGFYLCAWSVLGQLNTEAFFGQGTRLTVV.